This T cell receptor (beta chain) was profiled in a study of T cell repertoires in cytomegalovirus infection. V shed 6 bases and J 6 bases; nucleotides not matched to a gene: 8. This CDR3 spans 15 amino acids. From germline, CDR1 is SEHNR and CDR2 FQNEAQ (reference sequence). Via MiXCR, TCRdb re-called the reads, giving one row per CDR3 protein. In the table there are 270,000 or so distinct CDR3 sequences, approximately 17% of which are singletons. This clonotype has more than one count but fewer than ten. The sequenced material came from CD8+ T cells from PBMCs. The V gene is TRBV7-9, the J gene TRBJ2-1, with 10 positions matching TRBD2. This receptor was identified in a human donor in good health (CMV status not recorded). Some clones in this sample may be carry-over from other donors' samples. CDR3 DNA: TGTGCCAGCAGGCCGAGCGGGGGGGCCACCAATGAGCAGTTCTTC. This sequence encodes CASRPSGGATNEQFF. Drawing the rest from reference TRBV7-9 and TRBJ2-1, the complete variable domain is DTGVSQNPRHKITKRGQNVTFRCDPISEHNRLYWYRQTLGQGPEFLTYFQNEAQLEKSRLLSDRFSAERPKGSFSTLEIQRTEQGDSAMYLCASRPSGGATNEQFFGPGTRLTVL.